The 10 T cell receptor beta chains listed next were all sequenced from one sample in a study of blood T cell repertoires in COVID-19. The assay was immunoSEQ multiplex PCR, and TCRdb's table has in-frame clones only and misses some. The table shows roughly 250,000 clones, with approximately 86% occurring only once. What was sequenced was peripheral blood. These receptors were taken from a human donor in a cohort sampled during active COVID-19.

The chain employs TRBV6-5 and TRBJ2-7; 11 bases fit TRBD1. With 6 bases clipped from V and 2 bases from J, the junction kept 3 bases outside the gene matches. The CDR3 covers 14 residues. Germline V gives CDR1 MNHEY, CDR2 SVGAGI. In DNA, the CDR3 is TGTGCCAGCAGGCCGGGACAGGGGGCCTACGAGCAGTACTTC. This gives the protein CASRPGQGAYEQYF.

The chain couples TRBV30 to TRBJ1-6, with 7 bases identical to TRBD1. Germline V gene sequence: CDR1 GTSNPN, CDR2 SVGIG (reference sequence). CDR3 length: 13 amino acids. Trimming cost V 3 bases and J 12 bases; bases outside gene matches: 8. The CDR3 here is CAWSRMTGLPLHF. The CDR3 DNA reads TGTGCCTGGAGCCGAATGACAGGGTTACCCCTCCACTTT. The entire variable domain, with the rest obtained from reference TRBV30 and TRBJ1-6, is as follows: SQTIHQWPATLVQPVGSPLSLECTVEGTSNPNLYWYRQAAGRGLQLLFYSVGIGQISSEVPQNLSASRPQDRQFILSSKKLLLSDSGFYLCAWSRMTGLPLHFGNGTRLTVT.

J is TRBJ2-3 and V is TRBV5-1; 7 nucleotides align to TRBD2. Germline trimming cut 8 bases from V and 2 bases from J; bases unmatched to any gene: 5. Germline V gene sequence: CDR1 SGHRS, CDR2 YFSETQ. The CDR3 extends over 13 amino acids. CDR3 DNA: TGCGCCAGTGTCGGGGGGTTCACAGATACGCAGTATTTT. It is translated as CASVGGFTDTQYF.

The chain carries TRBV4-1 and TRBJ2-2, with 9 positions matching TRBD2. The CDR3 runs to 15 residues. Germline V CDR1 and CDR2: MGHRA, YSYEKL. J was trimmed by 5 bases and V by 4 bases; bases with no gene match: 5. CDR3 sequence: CASSPLAGETGELFF. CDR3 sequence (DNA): TGCGCCAGCAGCCCCTTAGCGGGAGAGACCGGGGAGCTGTTTTTT.

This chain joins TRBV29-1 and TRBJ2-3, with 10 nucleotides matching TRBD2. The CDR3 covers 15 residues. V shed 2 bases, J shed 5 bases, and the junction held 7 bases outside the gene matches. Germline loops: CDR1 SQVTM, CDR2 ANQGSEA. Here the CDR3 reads CSVERSGRAGDTQYF. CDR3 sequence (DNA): TGCAGCGTTGAAAGGAGCGGGAGGGCCGGAGATACGCAGTATTTT.

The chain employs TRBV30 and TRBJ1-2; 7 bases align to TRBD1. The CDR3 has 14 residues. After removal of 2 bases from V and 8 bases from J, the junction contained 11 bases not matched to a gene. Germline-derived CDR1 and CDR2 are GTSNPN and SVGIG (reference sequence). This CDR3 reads CAWSLNRGWEGYTF. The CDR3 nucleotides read TGTGCCTGGAGTCTTAACAGGGGATGGGAAGGCTACACCTTC. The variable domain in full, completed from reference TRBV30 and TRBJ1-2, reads SQTIHQWPATLVQPVGSPLSLECTVEGTSNPNLYWYRQAAGRGLQLLFYSVGIGQISSEVPQNLSASRPQDRQFILSSKKLLLSDSGFYLCAWSLNRGWEGYTFGSGTRLTVV.

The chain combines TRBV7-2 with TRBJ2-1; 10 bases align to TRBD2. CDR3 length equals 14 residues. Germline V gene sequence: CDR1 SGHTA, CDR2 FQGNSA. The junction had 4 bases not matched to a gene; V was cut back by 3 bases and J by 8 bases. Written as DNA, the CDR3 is TGTGCCAGCAGCTTGGAGCGGGGGGGGTATGAGCAGTTCTTC. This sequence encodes CASSLERGGYEQFF.

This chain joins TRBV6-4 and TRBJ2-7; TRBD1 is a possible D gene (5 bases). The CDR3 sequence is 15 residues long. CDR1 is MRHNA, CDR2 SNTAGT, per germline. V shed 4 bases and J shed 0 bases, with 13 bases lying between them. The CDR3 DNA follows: TGTGCCAGCAGTGCCCTTAAGGGGTCCTCCTACGAGCAGTACTTC. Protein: CASSALKGSSYEQYF.

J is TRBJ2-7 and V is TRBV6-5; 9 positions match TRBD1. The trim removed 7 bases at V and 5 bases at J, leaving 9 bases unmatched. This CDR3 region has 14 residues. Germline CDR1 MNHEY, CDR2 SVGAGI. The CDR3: CASMKDRGVDEQYF. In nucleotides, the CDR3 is TGTGCCAGCATGAAGGACAGGGGTGTCGACGAGCAGTACTTC.

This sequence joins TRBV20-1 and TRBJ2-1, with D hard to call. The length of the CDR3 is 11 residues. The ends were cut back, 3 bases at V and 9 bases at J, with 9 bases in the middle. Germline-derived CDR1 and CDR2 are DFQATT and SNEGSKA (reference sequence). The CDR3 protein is CSARLSTEQFF. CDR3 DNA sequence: TGCAGTGCTAGGCTAAGCACTGAGCAGTTCTTC.